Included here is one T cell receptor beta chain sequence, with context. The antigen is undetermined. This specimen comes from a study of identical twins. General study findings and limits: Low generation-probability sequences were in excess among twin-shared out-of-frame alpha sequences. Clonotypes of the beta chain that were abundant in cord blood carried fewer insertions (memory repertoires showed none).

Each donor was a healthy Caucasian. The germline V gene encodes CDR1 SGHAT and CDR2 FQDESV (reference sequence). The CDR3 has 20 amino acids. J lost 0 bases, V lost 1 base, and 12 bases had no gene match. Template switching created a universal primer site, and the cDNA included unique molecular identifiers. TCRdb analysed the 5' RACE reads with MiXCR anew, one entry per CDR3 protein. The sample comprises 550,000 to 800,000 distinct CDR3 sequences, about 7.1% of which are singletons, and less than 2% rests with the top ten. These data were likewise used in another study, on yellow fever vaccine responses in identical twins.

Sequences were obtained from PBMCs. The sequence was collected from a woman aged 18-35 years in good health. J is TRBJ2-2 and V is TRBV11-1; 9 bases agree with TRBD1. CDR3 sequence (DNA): TGTGCCAGCAGCTTAGGGGGGACAGGGCGTCCCTCAGCGAACACCGGGGAGCTGTTTTTT. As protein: CASSLGGTGRPSANTGELFF.